Following are 29 T cell receptor beta chains from one sample sequenced in a study of cytomegalovirus exposure and HLA in healthy donors. Researchers ran the PCR with 60 Vbeta and 13 Jbeta primers. The assay was immunoSEQ multiplex PCR, and TCRdb's table has in-frame clones only and misses some. The sample includes 150,000 to 200,000 clones, about 82% seen only once; the top ten take approximately 2.4%. Sequences were obtained from PBMCs. Receptors originate from a woman between 45 and 60 years old in good health and CMV-seronegative.

The chain is built from TRBV11-3 and TRBJ2-1; D may be TRBD2 (5 bases). V was trimmed by 3 bases and J by 2 bases, leaving 11 bases between them. Germline assignment: CDR1 SGHNT and CDR2 YENEEA. The CDR3 has 15 amino acids. CDR3 DNA: TGTGCCAGCAGCTTGGCGCGGGCCGCCTACAATGAGCAGTTCTTC. Translating gives CASSLARAAYNEQFF.

CDR3 coding DNA: TGCGCCAGCAGCTTCCTCCCCCAGGGCGATCAGCCCCAGCATTTT. Protein sequence: CASSFLPQGDQPQHF. The chain carries TRBV5-1 and TRBJ1-5, with D perhaps matching TRBD1 (5 bases). V was clipped by 2 bases and J by 5 bases, with 14 bases between them. The CDR3 loop spans 15 amino acids. The germline V gene encodes CDR1 SGHRS and CDR2 YFSETQ.

This clone was seen only once. The V and J genes are TRBV28 and TRBJ2-5, with D possibly TRBD2 on 6 matching bases. The germline CDR1 and CDR2 sequences are MDHEN and SYDVKM. CDR3 length: 13 residues. Trimming took 9 bases from V and 2 from J, leaving 13 bases between them. CDR3 coding DNA: TGTGCCAGTGGGGGGATACCACAAGAGACCCAGTACTTC. Amino acid sequence: CASGGIPQETQYF.

This clone was seen more than once but under ten times. This rearrangement joins TRBV4-2 to TRBJ2-7; 11 nucleotides align to TRBD2. Looked up from germline, CDR1 is LGHNA and CDR2 is YNFKEQ. This CDR3 is 15 amino acids long. Losses at the gene ends were 7 bases for V and 0 bases for J; bases not matched to a gene: 5. CDR3 DNA sequence: TGTGCCAGCAAACCGGGACTAGCGGACTCCTACGAGCAGTACTTC. Protein sequence: CASKPGLADSYEQYF.

The chain links TRBV6-5 to TRBJ2-7, with a tentative D call TRBD2 (6 bases). Germline V lookup: CDR1 MNHEY, CDR2 SVGAGI. The CDR3 extends over 12 amino acids. Trimming took off 7 bases at V and 9 bases at J, with 16 bases between the two ends. CDR3 sequence reads: CASIGGSTTQYF. Here the CDR3 DNA reads TGTGCCAGCATTGGAGGGTCTACGACGCAGTACTTC.

The genes are TRBV28 and TRBJ2-1, with 13 bases fitting TRBD2. This CDR3 comprises 14 residues. Per the germline V gene, CDR1 is MDHEN and CDR2 is SYDVKM. With 7 bases clipped from V and 11 bases from J, the junction kept 8 bases outside the gene matches. The CDR3 region is CASNFGTSGKKQFF. The CDR3 nucleotides are TGTGCCAGCAACTTTGGGACTAGCGGGAAAAAGCAGTTCTTC.

This clone turned up a few times. V gene TRBV9 combines with J gene TRBJ2-1; D is perhaps TRBD2 (6 bases). The CDR3 length is 16 residues. Trimming removed 0 bases at V and 0 bases at J, with 10 bases between. Germline V gene data show CDR1 as SGDLS and CDR2 as YYNGEE. The CDR3 here is CASSVGAGSSYNEQFF. The DNA for the CDR3 is TGTGCCAGCAGCGTAGGGGCGGGGAGCTCCTACAATGAGCAGTTCTTC. The whole variable domain, filled in from reference TRBV9 and TRBJ2-1, reads DSGVTQTPKHLITATGQRVTLRCSPRSGDLSVYWYQQSLDQGLQFLIQYYNGEERAKGNILERFSAQQFPDLHSELNLSSLELGDSALYFCASSVGAGSSYNEQFFGPGTRLTVL.

Notes on this clone: Other DNA sequences in this sample translate to the same CDR3. The rearrangement links TRBV28 to TRBJ2-7; D not certain. Germline values: CDR1 MDHEN, CDR2 SYDVKM. V lost 3 bases to trimming and J lost 3 bases, with 9 bases between them. The CDR3 extends over 13 amino acids. Here the CDR3 reads CASSFSNSYEQYF. The CDR3 nucleotides are TGTGCCAGCAGTTTCTCGAACAGCTACGAGCAGTACTTC. The entire variable domain, with the rest obtained from reference TRBV28 and TRBJ2-7, is as follows: DVKVTQSSRYLVKRTGEKVFLECVQDMDHENMFWYRQDPGLGLRLIYFSYDVKMKEKGDIPEGYSVSREKKERFSLILESASTNQTSMYLCASSFSNSYEQYFGPGTRLTVT.

In this sample, this clone turned up a few times. The chain employs TRBV28 and TRBJ2-7; D is possibly TRBD1 (6 bases). CDR1 and CDR2 from the germline V gene are MDHEN and SYDVKM. The CDR3 runs to 18 residues. Trimming removed 1 base from V and 0 bases from J, with 19 bases in between. The CDR3 loop reads CASSLSPRDKGSSYEQYF. The CDR3 region has the DNA TGTGCCAGCAGTTTATCTCCCCGGGACAAGGGAAGCTCCTACGAGCAGTACTTC. The full variable domain, completed using reference TRBV28 and TRBJ2-7, is DVKVTQSSRYLVKRTGEKVFLECVQDMDHENMFWYRQDPGLGLRLIYFSYDVKMKEKGDIPEGYSVSREKKERFSLILESASTNQTSMYLCASSLSPRDKGSSYEQYFGPGTRLTVT.

This clone has only a few counts. The chain recombines TRBV5-6 with TRBJ2-1; TRBD1 matches at 11 bases. CDR1 is SGHDT, CDR2 YYEEEE, per germline. CDR3 length equals 15 residues. With 4 bases clipped from V and 6 bases from J, the junction kept 6 bases outside the gene matches. The CDR3 bases are TGTGCCAGCAGCCGTTCCGGGACAGGGGGCAATGAGCAGTTCTTC. As protein: CASSRSGTGGNEQFF.

Regarding this clone: The junction departs from germline at one end; a sequencing error may be responsible. The rearrangement joins TRBV11-2 to TRBJ2-6; D perhaps matches TRBD2 (6 bases). Germline V gene data show CDR1 as SGHAT and CDR2 as FQNNGV. The CDR3 is 16 amino acids. CDR3 coding DNA: TGCGCCAGCAGCCAAGATCACGGGAGTGGGGCCAACGTCCTGACTTTC. It encodes CASSQDHGSGANVLTF.

This rearrangement joins TRBV28 to TRBJ1-1; 12 bases line up with TRBD1. Germline V gives CDR1 MDHEN, CDR2 SYDVKM. The CDR3 loop spans 15 amino acids. With 5 bases clipped from V and 10 bases from J, the junction kept 11 bases outside the gene matches. The CDR3, as DNA: TGTGCCAGCAGTGTCTACGGGACAGGGGGCCGCGTAGCTTTCTTT. It specifies CASSVYGTGGRVAFF.

This clone was seen only once. This chain links TRBV7-2 with TRBJ1-2, with D perhaps matching TRBD1 (6 bases). V shed 4 bases and J shed 8 bases, with 11 bases lying between them. The CDR3 is 12 residues long. Germline CDR1 reads SGHTA; CDR2 reads FQGNSA. The CDR3 bases are TGTGCCAGCAGCTCACCAGGGGTCGGCTACACCTTC. This encodes CASSSPGVGYTF.

V is TRBV6-6 and J is TRBJ1-2, with TRBD1 as a possible D gene (6 bases). The V end lost 7 bases, the J end lost 5 bases, and 14 bases lay between the germline ends. The CDR3 extends over 13 amino acids. Germline CDR1 reads MNHNY; CDR2 reads SVGAGI (reference sequence). CDR3 coding DNA: TGTGCCAGCACCAGTACAGGGAAATATGGCTACACCTTC. The encoded protein is CASTSTGKYGYTF.

This clone was recorded once. The chain has TRBV5-1 and TRBJ1-1; 7 positions agree with TRBD1. In germline, CDR1 is SGHRS, CDR2 YFSETQ. The V gene end was trimmed by 4 bases and the J gene end by 8 bases; junction bases not matched to a gene: 14. This CDR3 spans 15 amino acids. The CDR3 nucleotides are TGCGCCAGCAGCCCGCCGGGACAGCGGGTAGCCGAAGCTTTCTTT. Amino acids: CASSPPGQRVAEAFF.

The rearrangement uses TRBV7-6 and TRBJ2-7; TRBD2 agrees at 14 bases. CDR1 and CDR2 (germline): SGHVS, FNYEAQ. With V trimmed by 6 bases and J by 4 bases, 20 bases remained unmatched. The CDR3 is 20 residues long. The CDR3 protein is CASRLKPGLAGGRFQYEQYF. CDR3 nucleotides: TGTGCCAGCAGGCTCAAACCCGGACTAGCGGGAGGAAGATTCCAGTACGAGCAGTACTTC.

V usage is TRBV29-1 and J usage is TRBJ1-1; the D is unclear. This CDR3 region has 13 residues. The V end lost 4 bases, the J end lost 0 bases, and 9 bases lay between the germline ends. Germline loops: CDR1 SQVTM, CDR2 ANQGSEA. The DNA for the CDR3 is TGCAGCGTTGTACAAGTTCTGAACACTGAAGCTTTCTTT. It is translated as CSVVQVLNTEAFF.

For this clone: The same CDR3 also results from other DNA sequences found in this sample. The J gene is TRBJ1-2, the V gene TRBV6-6, with D tentatively TRBD1 (6 bases). Germline assignment: CDR1 MNHNY and CDR2 SVGAGI (reference sequence). V gave up 5 bases and J gave up 5 bases, with 12 bases separating them. CDR3 length: 13 amino acids. Here the CDR3 reads CASSPGTNYGYTF. CDR3 DNA sequence: TGTGCCAGCAGTCCCGGGACAAATTATGGCTACACCTTC.

The genes are TRBV6-6 and TRBJ1-5; TRBD1 is a possible D gene (6 bases). The CDR3 spans 14 residues. V dropped 6 bases and J dropped 6 bases, with 15 bases sitting between them. CDR1 and CDR2 (germline): MNHNY, SVGAGI (reference sequence). The DNA of the CDR3 is TGTGCCAGCAGCCAAACAGGGTTTAGTCAGCCCCAGCATTTT. Its translation: CASSQTGFSQPQHF.

In this sample, this clone turned up a few times. The J gene is TRBJ1-5, the V gene TRBV15; weak D call: TRBD1 (5 bases). From germline, CDR1 is LNHNV and CDR2 YYDKDF (reference sequence). CDR3 size: 16 residues. The V end was cut by 3 bases, the J end by 4 bases, with 16 bases between. CDR3 amino acids: CATSSARVRVNQPQHF. In DNA, the CDR3 is TGTGCCACCAGCAGCGCTAGAGTCAGGGTAAATCAGCCCCAGCATTTT.

This clone has only one observation. V gene TRBV29-1 combines with J gene TRBJ1-1, with 12 bases matching TRBD1. Trimming removed 3 bases from V and 7 bases from J; junction bases left unmatched: 9. Germline CDR1 and CDR2: SQVTM and ANQGSEA. The CDR3 is 15 amino acids. Here the CDR3 DNA reads TGCAGCGTTGACCCGGGACAGGGGGCGTTGGGTGAAGCTTTCTTT. This codes for CSVDPGQGALGEAFF.

The rearrangement uses TRBV7-9 and TRBJ2-7; weak D call: TRBD2 (8 bases). CDR3 length equals 19 residues. From germline, CDR1 is SEHNR and CDR2 FQNEAQ (reference sequence). Trimming stripped 0 bases from V and 0 bases from J, with 21 bases between. The CDR3 DNA is TGTGCCAGCAGCTTAGCCGGGAGGGGGCTAGCGGACAGCTCCTACGAGCAGTACTTC. This translates into CASSLAGRGLADSSYEQYF.

The chain joins TRBV6-1 to TRBJ2-5; TRBD2 aligns across 10 bases. Germline values: CDR1 MNHNS, CDR2 SASEGT. With V trimmed by 2 bases and J by 5 bases, 5 bases remained unmatched. CDR3 length equals 15 residues. The CDR3 here is CASSETGLAWETQYF. The CDR3 coding sequence is TGTGCCAGCAGTGAAACGGGACTAGCGTGGGAGACCCAGTACTTC.

Concerning this clone itself: One end of the junction varies from germline; a read error may be responsible. The V gene is TRBV6-5, the J gene TRBJ2-6; maybe TRBD1 (5 bases). This CDR3 contains 14 residues. The germline V gene has CDR1 MNHEY and CDR2 SVGAGI. CDR3 nucleotides: TGTGCCAGCAGTTACGATACTGGGGCCAACGTCCTGACCTTC. This translates into CASSYDTGANVLTF.

The table lists this clone with a count of one. V and J are TRBV4-3 and TRBJ2-3, with 12 bases identical to TRBD2. Trimming at V came to 5 bases and at J to 0 bases, leaving 15 bases not matched to a gene. This CDR3 spans 20 amino acids. Germline loops: CDR1 LGHNA, CDR2 YSLEER. CDR3 sequence: CASSSGGPGLAGTSTDTQYF. Here the CDR3 DNA reads TGCGCCAGCAGCTCCGGCGGGCCGGGACTAGCGGGTACTAGCACAGATACGCAGTATTTT.

This clone has just a few counts. The J gene is TRBJ1-1, the V gene TRBV25-1, with D hard to call. V was cut by 4 bases and J by 1 base, with 10 bases left in between. CDR1 is MGHDK and CDR2 is SYGVNS in the germline V gene. CDR3 length equals 14 residues. CDR3 bases: TGTGCCAGCAGTGGCCTCGGAGAGAACACTGAAGCTTTCTTT. Protein sequence: CASSGLGENTEAFF.

CDR3 in amino acids: CASSYRGLEKLFF. The CDR3, as DNA: TGTGCCAGCAGTTATAGGGGGCTCGAAAAACTGTTTTTT. The rearrangement joins TRBV6-5 to TRBJ1-4, with 7 bases matching TRBD1. Germline V gives CDR1 MNHEY, CDR2 SVGAGI. The CDR3 sequence is 13 residues long. The J segment lost 8 bases and the V segment lost 3 bases, leaving 3 bases of the junction unmatched.

V usage is TRBV28 and J usage is TRBJ1-2, with TRBD1 as a possible D gene (5 bases). Trimming pared 4 bases from V and 7 bases from J, leaving 19 bases between. Germline CDR1 and CDR2: MDHEN and SYDVKM. This CDR3 contains 15 residues. This CDR3 reads CASSSGGAGQGGYTF. DNA for the CDR3: TGTGCCAGCAGTTCCGGAGGGGCAGGCCAGGGTGGCTACACCTTC.

The chain recombines TRBV7-9 with TRBJ2-7; possible D gene TRBD1, 5 bases. The CDR3 totals 12 residues. Trimming removed 6 bases at V and 3 bases at J, with 9 bases between. Germline V gene data show CDR1 as SEHNR and CDR2 as FQNEAQ (reference sequence). The DNA of the CDR3 is TGTGCCAGCAGGACCGACAGCTACGAGCAGTACTTC. The encoded protein is CASRTDSYEQYF.